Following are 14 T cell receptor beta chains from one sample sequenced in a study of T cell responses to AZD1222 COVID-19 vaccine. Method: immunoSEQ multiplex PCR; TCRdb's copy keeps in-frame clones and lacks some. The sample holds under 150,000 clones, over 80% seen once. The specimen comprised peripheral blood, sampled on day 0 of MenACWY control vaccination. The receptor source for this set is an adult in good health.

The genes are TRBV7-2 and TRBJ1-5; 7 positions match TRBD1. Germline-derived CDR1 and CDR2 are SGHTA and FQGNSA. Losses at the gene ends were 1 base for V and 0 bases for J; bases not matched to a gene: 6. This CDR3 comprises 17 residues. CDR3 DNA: TGTGCCAGCAGCTTAGAGGTAGGGGGCAGTAGCAATCAGCCCCAGCATTTT. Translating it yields CASSLEVGGSSNQPQHF.

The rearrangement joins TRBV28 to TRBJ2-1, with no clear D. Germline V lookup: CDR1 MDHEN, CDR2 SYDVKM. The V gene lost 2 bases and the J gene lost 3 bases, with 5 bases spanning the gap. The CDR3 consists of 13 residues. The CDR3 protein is CASSLGHYNEQFF. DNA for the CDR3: TGTGCCAGCAGTTTAGGCCACTACAATGAGCAGTTCTTC. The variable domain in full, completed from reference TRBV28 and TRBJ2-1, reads DVKVTQSSRYLVKRTGEKVFLECVQDMDHENMFWYRQDPGLGLRLIYFSYDVKMKEKGDIPEGYSVSREKKERFSLILESASTNQTSMYLCASSLGHYNEQFFGPGTRLTVL.

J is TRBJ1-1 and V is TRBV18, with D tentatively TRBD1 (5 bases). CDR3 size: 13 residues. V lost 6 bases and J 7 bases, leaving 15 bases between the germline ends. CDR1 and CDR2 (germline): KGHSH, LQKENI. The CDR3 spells CASSPSGLGEAFF. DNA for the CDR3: TGTGCCAGCTCCCCCTCGGGACTTGGTGAAGCTTTCTTT. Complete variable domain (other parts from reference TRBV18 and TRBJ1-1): NAGVMQNPRHLVRRRGQEARLRCSPMKGHSHVYWYRQLPEEGLKFMVYLQKENIIDESGMPKERFSAEFPKEGPSILRIQQVVRGDSAAYFCASSPSGLGEAFFGQGTRLTVV.

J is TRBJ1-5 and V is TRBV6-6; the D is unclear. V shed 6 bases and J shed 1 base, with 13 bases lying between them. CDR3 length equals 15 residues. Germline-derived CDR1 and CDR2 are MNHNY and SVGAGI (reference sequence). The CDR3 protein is CASRYLGSSNQPQHF. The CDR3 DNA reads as TGTGCCAGCAGATACCTTGGCTCCAGCAATCAGCCCCAGCATTTT.

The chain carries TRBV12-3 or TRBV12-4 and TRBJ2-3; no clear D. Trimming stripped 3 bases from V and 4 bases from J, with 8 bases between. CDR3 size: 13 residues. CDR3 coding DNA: TGTGCCAGCAGTTTGCTGAGGCCAGATACGCAGTATTTT. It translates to CASSLLRPDTQYF.

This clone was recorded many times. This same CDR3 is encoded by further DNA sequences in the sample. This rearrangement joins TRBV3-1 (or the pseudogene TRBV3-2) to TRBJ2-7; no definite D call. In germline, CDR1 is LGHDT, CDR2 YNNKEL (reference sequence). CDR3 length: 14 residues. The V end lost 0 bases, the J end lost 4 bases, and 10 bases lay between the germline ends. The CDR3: CASSQDRVSYEQYF. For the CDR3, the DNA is TGTGCCAGCAGCCAAGATCGGGTTTCTTACGAGCAGTACTTC.

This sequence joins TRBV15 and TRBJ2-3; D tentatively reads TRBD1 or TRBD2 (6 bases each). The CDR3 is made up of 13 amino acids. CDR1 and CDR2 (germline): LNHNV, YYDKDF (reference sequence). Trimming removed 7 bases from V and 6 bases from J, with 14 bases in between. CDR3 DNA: TGTGCCACCACGGAGGGGGGTTCGGATACGCAGTATTTT. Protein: CATTEGGSDTQYF.

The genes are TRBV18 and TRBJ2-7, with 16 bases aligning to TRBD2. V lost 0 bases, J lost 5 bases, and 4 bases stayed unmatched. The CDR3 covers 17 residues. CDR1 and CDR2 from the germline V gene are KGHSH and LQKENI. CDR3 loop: CASSPPGLAGGSNEQYF. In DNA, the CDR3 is TGTGCCAGCTCACCACCGGGACTAGCGGGAGGGAGTAACGAGCAGTACTTC.

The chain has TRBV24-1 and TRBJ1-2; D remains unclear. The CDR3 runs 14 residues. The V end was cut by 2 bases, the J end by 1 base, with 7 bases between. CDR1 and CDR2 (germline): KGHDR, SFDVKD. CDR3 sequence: CATSDSPGNYGYTF. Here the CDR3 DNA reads TGTGCCACCAGTGATTCACCGGGTAACTATGGCTACACCTTC.

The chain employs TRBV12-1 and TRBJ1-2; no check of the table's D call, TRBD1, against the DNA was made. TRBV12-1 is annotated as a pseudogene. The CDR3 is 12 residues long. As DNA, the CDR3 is TGTGCCAGCAGCCAACATCTCTATGGCTACACCTTC. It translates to CASSQHLYGYTF.

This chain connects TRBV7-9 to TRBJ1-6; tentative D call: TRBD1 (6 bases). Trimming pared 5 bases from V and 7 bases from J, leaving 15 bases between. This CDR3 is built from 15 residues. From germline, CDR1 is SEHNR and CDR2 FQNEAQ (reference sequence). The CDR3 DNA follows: TGTGCCAGCAGCCAAGGCGGAGGGGGGAATTCACCCCTCCACTTT. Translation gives CASSQGGGGNSPLHF.

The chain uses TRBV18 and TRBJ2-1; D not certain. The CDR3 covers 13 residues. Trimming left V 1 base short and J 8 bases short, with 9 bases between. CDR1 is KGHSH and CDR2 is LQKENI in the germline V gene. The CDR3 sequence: CASSPQGNDEQFF. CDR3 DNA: TGTGCCAGCTCACCACAAGGGAACGATGAGCAGTTCTTC.

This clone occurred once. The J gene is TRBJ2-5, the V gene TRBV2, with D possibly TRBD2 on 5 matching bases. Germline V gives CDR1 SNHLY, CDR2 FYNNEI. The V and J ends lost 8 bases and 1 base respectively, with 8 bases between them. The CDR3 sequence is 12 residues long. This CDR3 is CASGTSQETQYF. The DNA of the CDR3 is TGTGCCAGCGGAACTAGCCAAGAGACCCAGTACTTC.

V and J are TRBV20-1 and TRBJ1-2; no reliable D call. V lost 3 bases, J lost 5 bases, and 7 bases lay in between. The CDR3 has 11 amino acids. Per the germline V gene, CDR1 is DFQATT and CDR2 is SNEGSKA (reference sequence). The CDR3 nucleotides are TGCAGTGCTAGTGCCGGGTATGGCTACACCTTC. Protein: CSASAGYGYTF.